Included here is one T cell receptor (beta chain) sequence, with context. The sample originates from a study of technical replicates of blood from several donors. Clones were read by immunoSEQ multiplex PCR, and TCRdb kept only the in-frame ones, dropping some. Here the sample spans more than 75,000 clones, around 93% being singletons. The germline gives CDR1 SGHVS, CDR2 FQNEAQ. CDR3 size: 14 residues. Germline trimming cut 6 bases from V and 6 bases from J; bases unmatched to any gene: 11. The V and J genes are TRBV7-8 and TRBJ2-7, with 7 bases lining up with TRBD2. Sequencing used T cells isolated from PBMCs. The TCR originated in a human donor in good health. CDR3 protein: CASSQRRTRGEQYF. For the CDR3, the DNA is TGTGCCAGCAGTCAAAGGAGGACTAGGGGCGAGCAGTACTTC.